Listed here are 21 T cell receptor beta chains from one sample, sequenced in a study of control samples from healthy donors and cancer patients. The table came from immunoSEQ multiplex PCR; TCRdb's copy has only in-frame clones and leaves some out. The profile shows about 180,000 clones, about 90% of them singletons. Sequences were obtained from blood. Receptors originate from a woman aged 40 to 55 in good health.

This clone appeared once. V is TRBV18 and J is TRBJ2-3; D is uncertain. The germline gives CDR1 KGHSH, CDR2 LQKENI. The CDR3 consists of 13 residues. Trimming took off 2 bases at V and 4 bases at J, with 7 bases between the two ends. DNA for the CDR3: TGTGCCAGCTCACCAACAGAAGCAGATACGCAGTATTTT. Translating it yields CASSPTEADTQYF.

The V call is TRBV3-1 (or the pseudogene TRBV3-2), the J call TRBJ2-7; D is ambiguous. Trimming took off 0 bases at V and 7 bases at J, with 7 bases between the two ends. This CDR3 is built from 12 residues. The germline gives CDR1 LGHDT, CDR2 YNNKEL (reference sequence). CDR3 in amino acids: CASSQEVGEQYF. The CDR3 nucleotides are TGTGCCAGCAGCCAAGAGGTGGGGGAGCAGTACTTC.

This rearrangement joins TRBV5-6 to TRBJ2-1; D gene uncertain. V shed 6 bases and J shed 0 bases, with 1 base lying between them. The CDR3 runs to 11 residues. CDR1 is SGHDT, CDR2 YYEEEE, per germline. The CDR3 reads CASTSYNEQFF. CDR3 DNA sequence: TGTGCCAGCACCTCCTACAATGAGCAGTTCTTC.

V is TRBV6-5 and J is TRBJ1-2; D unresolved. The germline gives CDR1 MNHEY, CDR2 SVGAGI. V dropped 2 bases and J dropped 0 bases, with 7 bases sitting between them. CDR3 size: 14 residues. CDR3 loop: CASSYGIANYGYTF. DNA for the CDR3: TGTGCCAGCAGTTACGGGATTGCTAACTATGGCTACACCTTC.

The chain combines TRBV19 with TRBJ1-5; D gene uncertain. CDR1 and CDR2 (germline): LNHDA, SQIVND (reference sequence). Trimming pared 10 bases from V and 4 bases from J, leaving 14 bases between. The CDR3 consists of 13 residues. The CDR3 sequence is CATRRVPNQPQHF. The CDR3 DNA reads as TGTGCCACCCGCCGGGTCCCAAATCAGCCCCAGCATTTT.

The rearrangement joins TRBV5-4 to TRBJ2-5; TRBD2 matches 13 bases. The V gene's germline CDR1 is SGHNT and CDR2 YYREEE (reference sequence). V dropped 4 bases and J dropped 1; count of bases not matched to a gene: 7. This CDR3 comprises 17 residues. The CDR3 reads CASSRTSGGRPQETQYF. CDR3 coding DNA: TGTGCCAGCAGCAGGACTAGCGGGGGACGCCCCCAAGAGACCCAGTACTTC.

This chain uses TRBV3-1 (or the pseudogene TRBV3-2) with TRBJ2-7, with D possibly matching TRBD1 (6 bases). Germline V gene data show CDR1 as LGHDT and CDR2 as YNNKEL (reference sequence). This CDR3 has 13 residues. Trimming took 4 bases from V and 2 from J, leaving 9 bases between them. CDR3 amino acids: CASSRTGTYEQYF. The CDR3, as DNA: TGTGCCAGCAGCCGTACAGGGACCTACGAGCAGTACTTC.

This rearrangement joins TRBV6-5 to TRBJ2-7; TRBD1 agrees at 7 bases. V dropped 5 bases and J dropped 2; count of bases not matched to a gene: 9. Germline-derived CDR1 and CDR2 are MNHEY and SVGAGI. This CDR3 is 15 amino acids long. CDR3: CASSLTQGFPYEQYF. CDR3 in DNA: TGTGCCAGCAGTCTTACACAGGGGTTTCCCTACGAGCAGTACTTC.

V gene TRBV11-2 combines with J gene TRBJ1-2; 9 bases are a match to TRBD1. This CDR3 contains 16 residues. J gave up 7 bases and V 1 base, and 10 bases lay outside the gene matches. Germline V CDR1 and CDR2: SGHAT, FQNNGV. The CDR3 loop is CASSLGGTGLLGGYTF. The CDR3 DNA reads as TGTGCCAGCAGCTTAGGGGGGACAGGGCTCCTCGGTGGCTACACCTTC.

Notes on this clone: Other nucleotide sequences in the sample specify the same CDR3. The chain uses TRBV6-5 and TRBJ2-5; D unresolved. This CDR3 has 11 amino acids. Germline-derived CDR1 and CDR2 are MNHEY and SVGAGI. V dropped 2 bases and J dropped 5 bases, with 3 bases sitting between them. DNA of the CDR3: TGTGCCAGCAGTTACGGGGAGACCCAGTACTTC. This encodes CASSYGETQYF.

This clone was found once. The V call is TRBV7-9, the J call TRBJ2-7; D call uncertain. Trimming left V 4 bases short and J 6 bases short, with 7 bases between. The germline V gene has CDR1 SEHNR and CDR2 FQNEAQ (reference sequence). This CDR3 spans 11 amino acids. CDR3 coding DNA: TGTGCCAGCAGCTATGGGCTCGAGCAGTACTTC. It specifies CASSYGLEQYF.

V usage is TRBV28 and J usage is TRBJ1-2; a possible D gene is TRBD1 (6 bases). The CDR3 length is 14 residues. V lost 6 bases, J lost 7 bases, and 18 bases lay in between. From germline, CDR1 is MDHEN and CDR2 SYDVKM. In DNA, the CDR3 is TGTGCCAGCAGATCGGGGACACGGGCTCGTGGCTACACCTTC. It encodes CASRSGTRARGYTF.

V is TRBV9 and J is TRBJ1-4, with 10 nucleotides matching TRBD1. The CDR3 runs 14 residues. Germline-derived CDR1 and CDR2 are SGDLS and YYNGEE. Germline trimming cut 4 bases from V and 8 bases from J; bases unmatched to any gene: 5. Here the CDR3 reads CASSLGTGDEKLFF. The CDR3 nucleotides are TGTGCCAGCAGCCTCGGGACAGGGGACGAAAAACTGTTTTTT.

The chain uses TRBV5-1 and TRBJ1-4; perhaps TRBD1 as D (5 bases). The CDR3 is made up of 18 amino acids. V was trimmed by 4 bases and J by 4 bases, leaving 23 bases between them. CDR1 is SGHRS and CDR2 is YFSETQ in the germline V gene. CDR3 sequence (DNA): TGCGCCAGCAGCCTGGGGGTCGACACCCGACCTCATAATGAAAAACTGTTTTTT. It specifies CASSLGVDTRPHNEKLFF.

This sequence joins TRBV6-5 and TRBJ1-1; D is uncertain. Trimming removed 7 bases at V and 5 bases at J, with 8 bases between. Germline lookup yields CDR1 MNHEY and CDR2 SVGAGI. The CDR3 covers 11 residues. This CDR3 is CASISETEAFF. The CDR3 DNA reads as TGTGCCAGCATTAGTGAGACTGAAGCTTTCTTT.

The CDR3 DNA reads as TGTGCCAGCAGCGCGACCCCTAAGGGACTCTTCTCTGGAAACACCATATATTTT. Amino acid sequence: CASSATPKGLFSGNTIYF. The V gene is TRBV5-4, the J gene TRBJ1-3; weak D call: TRBD1 (5 bases). This CDR3 has 18 amino acids. The V gene lost 4 bases and the J gene lost 0 bases, with 20 bases spanning the gap. CDR1 and CDR2 from the germline V gene are SGHNT and YYREEE (reference sequence).

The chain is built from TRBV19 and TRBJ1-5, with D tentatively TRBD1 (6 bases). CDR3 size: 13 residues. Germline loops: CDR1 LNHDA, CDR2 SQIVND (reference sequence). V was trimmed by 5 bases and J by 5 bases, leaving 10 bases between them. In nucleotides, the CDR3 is TGTGCCAGTAGTGGGACAAGTTATCAGCCCCAGCATTTT. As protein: CASSGTSYQPQHF.

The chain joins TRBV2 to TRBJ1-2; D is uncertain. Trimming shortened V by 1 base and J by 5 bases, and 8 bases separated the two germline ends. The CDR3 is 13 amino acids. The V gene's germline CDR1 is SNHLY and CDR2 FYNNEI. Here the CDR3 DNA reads TGTGCCAGCAGTGAAGGGAAGGGATATGGCTACACCTTC. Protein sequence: CASSEGKGYGYTF. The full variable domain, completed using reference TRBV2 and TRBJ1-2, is EPEVTQTPSHQVTQMGQEVILRCVPISNHLYFYWYRQILGQKVEFLVSFYNNEISEKSEIFDDQFSVERPDGSNFTLKIRSTKLEDSAMYFCASSEGKGYGYTFGSGTRLTVV.

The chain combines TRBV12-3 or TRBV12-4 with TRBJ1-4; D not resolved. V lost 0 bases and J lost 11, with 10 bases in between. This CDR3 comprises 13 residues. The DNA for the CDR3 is TGTGCCAGCAGTTTAGCTGTAGTGCGCAAACTGTTTTTT. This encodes CASSLAVVRKLFF.

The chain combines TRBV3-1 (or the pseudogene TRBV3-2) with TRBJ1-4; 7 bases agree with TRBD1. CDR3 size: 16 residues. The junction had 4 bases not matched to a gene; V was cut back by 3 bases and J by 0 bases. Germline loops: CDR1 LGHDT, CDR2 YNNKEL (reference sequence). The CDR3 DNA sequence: TGTGCCAGCAGCCACGGGACAGCAACAACTAATGAAAAACTGTTTTTT. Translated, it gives CASSHGTATTNEKLFF.

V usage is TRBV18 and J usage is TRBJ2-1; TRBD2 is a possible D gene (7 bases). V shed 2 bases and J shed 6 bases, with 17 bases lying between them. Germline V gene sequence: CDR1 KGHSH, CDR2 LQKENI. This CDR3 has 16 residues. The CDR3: CASSPWEGGAFNEQFF. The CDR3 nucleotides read TGTGCCAGCTCACCATGGGAGGGGGGGGCCTTCAATGAGCAGTTCTTC. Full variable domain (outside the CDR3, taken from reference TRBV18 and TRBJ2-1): NAGVMQNPRHLVRRRGQEARLRCSPMKGHSHVYWYRQLPEEGLKFMVYLQKENIIDESGMPKERFSAEFPKEGPSILRIQQVVRGDSAAYFCASSPWEGGAFNEQFFGPGTRLTVL.